The clone carrying this T cell receptor (beta chain) has a count of ten or more. 5'RACE employing 10-nucleotide random UMIs yielded the cDNA. From the 5' RACE reads, TCRdb called clonotypes with MiXCR, one entry per CDR3 protein. Of around 71,000 distinct CDR3 sequences listed, roughly an eighth are singletons. The data stem from a study of neurological immune-mediated disorders. Noted time point: longitudinal time-point 1 (baseline). Preparation of the unsorted libraries drew on 2 million PBMCs stored at -80 C. CDR3 length: 13 amino acids. Germline lookup yields CDR1 SGHRS and CDR2 YFSETQ. Trimming removed 4 bases at V and 8 bases at J, with 16 bases between.

The chain combines TRBV5-1 with TRBJ2-7; D is unclear. The TCR comes from a female donor with HTLV-1-associated myelopathy (HAM/TSP). Input material: PBMCs. In DNA form, the CDR3 reads TGCGCCAGCAGCCGCGACTCCACTACGCAGCAGTACTTC. This sequence encodes CASSRDSTTQQYF.